These 24 T cell receptor beta chains came from one sample sequenced in a study of CD8 T cells in ankylosing spondylitis (dated by TCRdb to about 2017). The protocol used for the library was 5' RACE. The listed sequencing device is Illumina HiSeq 2500. The public sequencing data were trimmed at Q25 with fastp and processed into clonotypes with MiXCR by TCRdb, which kept only in-frame beta chains. Every CDR3 protein is listed once, alongside the most common genes and DNA of its rows. This sample comprises 180,000 or so distinct CDR3 sequences, approximately 10% of them detected only once. 29% of the sample rests with the top ten. Sequencing was performed on blood, either unsorted or a sorted T cell fraction (not recorded which). These TCRs come from a male donor with ankylosing spondylitis or in good health (not recorded which).

This clonotype was counted many times. The chain is built from TRBV2 and TRBJ2-2; 8 nucleotides align to TRBD1. Unmatched junction bases numbered 2, after V lost 3 bases and J lost 5 bases. The CDR3 totals 14 residues. Germline CDR1 is SNHLY and CDR2 is FYNNEI. The CDR3 sequence: CASSEDRETGELFF. The CDR3 coding sequence is TGTGCCAGCAGTGAGGACAGGGAAACCGGGGAGCTGTTTTTT.

This clonotype was recorded at least ten times. V gene TRBV29-1 combines with J gene TRBJ1-2; D not resolved. The CDR3 sequence is 9 residues long. Trimming removed 7 bases at V and 6 bases at J, with 6 bases between. Germline lookup yields CDR1 SQVTM and CDR2 ANQGSEA. The CDR3 loop is CSEGDGYTF. The CDR3, as DNA: TGCAGCGAAGGCGATGGCTACACCTTC.

Concerning this clonotype: A single base separates this from a much larger clone, so it may be a read error. The J gene is TRBJ1-2, the V gene TRBV7-8; 9 bases are shared with TRBD1. The CDR3 runs 16 residues. Germline V CDR1 and CDR2: SGHVS, FQNEAQ. CDR3 nucleotide sequence: TGTGCCAGCAGCTCAACAACCGGGACAGGGAACTATGGCTACAGCTTC. Protein: CASSSTTGTGNYGYSF.

This clonotype was seen ten or more times. V gene TRBV7-9 combines with J gene TRBJ2-2, with 9 bases identical to TRBD1. J gave up 1 base and V 5 bases, and 5 bases lay outside the gene matches. The CDR3 has 16 amino acids. Germline V gene lookup returns CDR1 SEHNR and CDR2 FQNEAQ (reference sequence). The CDR3 DNA sequence: TGTGCCAGCAGCCCGCCGGGACAGGGGAACACCGGGGAGCTGTTTTTT. This translates into CASSPPGQGNTGELFF.

The chain joins TRBV11-3 to TRBJ1-2, with 11 bases that match TRBD1. After removal of 5 bases from V and 3 bases from J, the junction contained 5 bases not matched to a gene. The CDR3 runs to 15 residues. Germline lookup yields CDR1 SGHNT and CDR2 YENEEA. The CDR3 protein is CASSARDRGDYGYTF. The CDR3 DNA follows: TGTGCCAGCAGCGCCCGGGACAGGGGGGACTATGGCTACACCTTC.

The sample holds a few counts of this clonotype. The rearrangement links TRBV19 to TRBJ2-7; perhaps TRBD2 as D (7 bases). The V gene lost 5 bases and the J gene lost 2 bases, with 13 bases spanning the gap. This CDR3 comprises 14 residues. Germline V gene lookup returns CDR1 LNHDA and CDR2 SQIVND (reference sequence). In DNA form, the CDR3 reads TGTGCCAGTAGTTCCGGGGGGCTTGCCTACGAGCAGTACTTC. Its translation: CASSSGGLAYEQYF. Using reference TRBV19 and TRBJ2-7 for the parts outside the CDR3, the full variable domain is DGGITQSPKYLFRKEGQNVTLSCEQNLNHDAMYWYRQDPGQGLRLIYYSQIVNDFQKGDIAEGYSVSREKKESFPLTVTSAQKNPTAFYLCASSSGGLAYEQYFGPGTRLTVT.

This clonotype was counted many times. The chain carries TRBV3-1 and TRBJ2-3; D remains ambiguous. Germline V gives CDR1 LGHDT, CDR2 YNNKEL (reference sequence). The V end lost 0 bases, the J end lost 0 bases, and 10 bases lay between the germline ends. The CDR3 has 16 amino acids. CDR3 DNA: TGTGCCAGCAGCCAAGAGACGGGCCCTAGCACAGATACGCAGTATTTT. As protein: CASSQETGPSTDTQYF.

The rearrangement uses TRBV7-9 and TRBJ1-4; D gene unclear. Germline-derived CDR1 and CDR2 are SEHNR and FQNEAQ (reference sequence). This CDR3 has 14 residues. Trimming removed 5 bases from V and 8 bases from J, with 15 bases in between. This CDR3 reads CASSPIGVREKLFF. In DNA, the CDR3 is TGTGCCAGCAGCCCGATCGGGGTACGAGAAAAACTGTTTTTT.

The gene calls are TRBV29-1 and TRBJ2-5; D may be TRBD2 (6 bases). Deletions cut 3 bases from V and 4 bases from J, with 12 bases between. Germline loops: CDR1 SQVTM, CDR2 ANQGSEA. The CDR3 covers 13 residues. CDR3 coding DNA: TGCAGCGTTGAGCCCATTAGCGGAGAGACCCAGTACTTC. It yields the protein CSVEPISGETQYF.

This sequence joins TRBV7-9 and TRBJ2-1; the D gene is possibly TRBD1 (5 bases). Germline V gene lookup returns CDR1 SEHNR and CDR2 FQNEAQ (reference sequence). The CDR3 contains 15 residues. V was trimmed by 5 bases and J by 5 bases, leaving 16 bases between them. DNA for the CDR3: TGTGCCAGCAGCCCCCGACAGCAGATTCACAATGAGCAGTTCTTC. This codes for CASSPRQQIHNEQFF.

This clonotype came up many times. The chain joins TRBV10-2 to TRBJ2-1; unclear D gene. The CDR3 spans 14 residues. The V end lost 3 bases, the J end lost 5 bases, and 11 bases lay between the germline ends. CDR1 is WSHSY, CDR2 SAAADI, per germline. This chain's CDR3 is CASSDPPSDNEQFF. The CDR3 DNA is TGCGCCAGCAGTGATCCTCCTTCTGACAATGAGCAGTTCTTC.

This clonotype occurred many times. CDR3 protein: CSVVGIAGEKLFF. The DNA for the CDR3 is TGCAGCGTTGTTGGCATCGCGGGGGAAAAACTGTTTTTT. The chain is built from TRBV29-1 and TRBJ1-4; D ambiguous. The CDR3 extends over 13 amino acids. Germline CDR1 reads SQVTM; CDR2 reads ANQGSEA. V was pared by 4 bases and J by 8 bases, with 14 bases between.

This clonotype was observed many times. The chain uses TRBV12-3 or TRBV12-4 and TRBJ2-7, with a possible D match to TRBD1 (5 bases). With 2 bases removed from V and 3 bases from J, the gap between germline ends came to 8 bases. The length of the CDR3 is 13 residues. The CDR3 protein is CASSLMQGYEQYF. The CDR3 DNA reads TGTGCCAGCAGTTTAATGCAGGGCTACGAGCAGTACTTC.

This clonotype was observed at least ten times. This chain uses TRBV12-3 or TRBV12-4 with TRBJ2-4, with D possibly TRBD1 on 6 matching bases. With 6 bases removed from V and 1 base from J, the gap between germline ends came to 13 bases. The CDR3 has 15 amino acids. CDR3 in DNA: TGTGCCAGCAGGAGCAGGGGCTTCGCCAAAAACATTCAGTACTTC. Its protein product is CASRSRGFAKNIQYF.

This clonotype was found many times. V usage is TRBV9 and J usage is TRBJ1-4, with unresolved D. This CDR3 contains 15 residues. Germline lookup yields CDR1 SGDLS and CDR2 YYNGEE. The V end was cut by 4 bases, the J end by 0 bases, with 10 bases between. The CDR3 coding sequence is TGTGCCAGCAGCACCCACTCATCAACTAATGAAAAACTGTTTTTT. This codes for CASSTHSSTNEKLFF.

The rearrangement uses TRBV15 and TRBJ2-3; weak D call: TRBD2 (7 bases). CDR3 size: 20 residues. Germline-derived CDR1 and CDR2 are LNHNV and YYDKDF (reference sequence). Trimming took 2 bases from V and 2 from J, leaving 26 bases between them. The CDR3 loop reads CATSRLRGASNNFFTDTQYF. CDR3 DNA sequence: TGTGCCACCAGCAGACTACGGGGGGCATCCAACAACTTCTTCACAGATACGCAGTATTTT.

This rearrangement joins TRBV20-1 to TRBJ1-5; 9 bases map to TRBD1. Germline CDR1 and CDR2: DFQATT and SNEGSKA (reference sequence). The trim removed 3 bases at V and 3 bases at J, leaving 6 bases unmatched. This CDR3 spans 15 amino acids. The CDR3 sequence is CSASRDRVINQPQHF. CDR3 nucleotides: TGCAGTGCTAGTAGGGACAGGGTCATCAATCAGCCCCAGCATTTT.

This clonotype was recorded many times. V is TRBV12-3 or TRBV12-4 and J is TRBJ1-1; D uncertain. Trimming removed 3 bases from V and 1 base from J, with 12 bases in between. CDR3 length: 15 amino acids. The CDR3 region has the DNA TGTGCCAGCAGTTTTGGAGGCGACGGGAACACTGAAGCTTTCTTT. Protein sequence: CASSFGGDGNTEAFF.

This clonotype was found many times. The V call is TRBV27, the J call TRBJ2-3; weak D call: TRBD2 (5 bases). This CDR3 has 16 amino acids. Trimming cost V 2 bases and J 1 base, with 13 bases left between them. Germline-derived CDR1 and CDR2 are MNHEY and SMNVEV (reference sequence). As DNA, the CDR3 is TGTGCCAGCAGTTTAGGCCCCCCGGAGGGCACAGATACGCAGTATTTT. Protein sequence: CASSLGPPEGTDTQYF.

The chain has TRBV15 and TRBJ1-1, with D unclear. The V end lost 1 base, the J end lost 0 bases, and 9 bases lay between the germline ends. Germline lookup yields CDR1 LNHNV and CDR2 YYDKDF (reference sequence). CDR3 size: 15 residues. This CDR3 reads CATSRGNSLNTEAFF. The CDR3 region has the DNA TGTGCCACCAGCAGAGGTAACAGCCTGAACACTGAAGCTTTCTTT.

A word on this clonotype: It may be a read error: a sequence one base away is much more abundant. Here the CDR3 reads CASNPQGVDTEAFF. Written as DNA, the CDR3 is TGTGCCAGCAATCCTCAGGGGGTTGACACTGAAGCTTTCTTT. The rearrangement uses TRBV12-3 or TRBV12-4 and TRBJ1-1; 7 positions agree with TRBD1. CDR3 length equals 14 residues. The ends lost 7 bases at V and 3 bases at J; junction bases unmatched: 8.

The V gene is TRBV7-9, the J gene TRBJ1-2; D is unclear. CDR1 is SEHNR, CDR2 FQNEAQ, per germline (reference sequence). V lost 0 bases to trimming and J lost 7 bases, with 12 bases between them. This CDR3 contains 14 residues. The DNA for the CDR3 is TGTGCCAGCAGCTTAGCGGCAAGGGTTGCTGGCTACACCTTC. Encoded protein: CASSLAARVAGYTF.

The chain employs TRBV5-1 and TRBJ1-1; D is ambiguous. This CDR3 region has 18 residues. Germline V lookup: CDR1 SGHRS, CDR2 YFSETQ. Trimming cost V 4 bases and J 0 bases, with 22 bases left between them. Here the CDR3 DNA reads TGCGCCAGCAGCGCCGGAATTATGTTATCTGTCATGAACACTGAAGCTTTCTTT. Translated: CASSAGIMLSVMNTEAFF.

This rearrangement joins TRBV20-1 to TRBJ2-1, with 10 nucleotides matching TRBD2. V lost 6 bases and J lost 3; bases outside the gene matches: 8. This CDR3 has 15 residues. CDR1 is DFQATT and CDR2 is SNEGSKA in the germline V gene (reference sequence). This chain's CDR3 is CSAPDVAGGYNEQFF. Here the CDR3 DNA reads TGCAGTGCCCCAGATGTAGCGGGAGGCTACAATGAGCAGTTCTTC.